The 5 T cell receptor beta chains listed next were all sequenced from one sample in a study of cytomegalovirus exposure and HLA in healthy donors. With 60 Vbeta and 13 Jbeta primers, the PCR was carried out. TCRdb's table, derived via immunoSEQ multiplex PCR, lists solely in-frame clones and lacks some. The sample lists more than 100,000 clones; approximately 8.9% were seen once. The specimen was PBMCs. These receptors originate from a woman in her 40s in good health and CMV-seropositive.

This chain uses TRBV9 with TRBJ1-2; D may be TRBD1 (6 bases). The V and J ends lost 4 bases and 2 bases respectively, with 15 bases between them. Germline assignment: CDR1 SGDLS and CDR2 YYNGEE. This CDR3 region has 15 residues. CDR3 loop: CASSPDGQYNYGYTF. In DNA, the CDR3 is TGTGCCAGCAGCCCCGACGGACAGTACAACTATGGCTACACCTTC.

This chain connects TRBV19 to TRBJ2-3, with 14 bases fitting TRBD2. Per germline, CDR1 LNHDA and CDR2 SQIVND (reference sequence). V lost 5 bases and J lost 5; bases outside the gene matches: 9. This CDR3 is 17 amino acids long. The CDR3 region has the DNA TGTGCCAGTAGTTCCCGACTAGCGGGGGGGCTGAAAGATACGCAGTATTTT. Translation: CASSSRLAGGLKDTQYF.

This chain joins TRBV2 and TRBJ1-4; D uncertain. Germline values: CDR1 SNHLY, CDR2 FYNNEI. V was clipped by 7 bases and J by 5 bases, with 8 bases between them. This CDR3 comprises 12 residues. The CDR3 here is CASTLENEKLFF. As DNA, the CDR3 is TGTGCCAGCACACTCGAGAATGAAAAACTGTTTTTT.

The V gene is TRBV19, the J gene TRBJ1-3; D unclear. Germline V lookup: CDR1 LNHDA, CDR2 SQIVND (reference sequence). The CDR3 spans 15 residues. With 5 bases removed from V and 2 bases from J, the gap between germline ends came to 13 bases. The CDR3 sequence: CASSVSGSPGNTIYF. DNA for the CDR3: TGTGCCAGTAGTGTATCAGGTTCCCCTGGAAACACCATATATTTT. The entire variable domain, with the rest obtained from reference TRBV19 and TRBJ1-3, is as follows: DGGITQSPKYLFRKEGQNVTLSCEQNLNHDAMYWYRQDPGQGLRLIYYSQIVNDFQKGDIAEGYSVSREKKESFPLTVTSAQKNPTAFYLCASSVSGSPGNTIYFGEGSWLTVV.

The chain combines TRBV7-9 with TRBJ1-4, with TRBD1 as a possible D gene (6 bases). Germline assignment: CDR1 SEHNR and CDR2 FQNEAQ (reference sequence). The length of the CDR3 is 16 residues. Trimming pared 5 bases from V and 0 bases from J, leaving 13 bases between. This CDR3 reads CASSLQGPATNEKLFF. The CDR3 DNA reads as TGTGCCAGCAGCCTACAGGGCCCTGCAACTAATGAAAAACTGTTTTTT.